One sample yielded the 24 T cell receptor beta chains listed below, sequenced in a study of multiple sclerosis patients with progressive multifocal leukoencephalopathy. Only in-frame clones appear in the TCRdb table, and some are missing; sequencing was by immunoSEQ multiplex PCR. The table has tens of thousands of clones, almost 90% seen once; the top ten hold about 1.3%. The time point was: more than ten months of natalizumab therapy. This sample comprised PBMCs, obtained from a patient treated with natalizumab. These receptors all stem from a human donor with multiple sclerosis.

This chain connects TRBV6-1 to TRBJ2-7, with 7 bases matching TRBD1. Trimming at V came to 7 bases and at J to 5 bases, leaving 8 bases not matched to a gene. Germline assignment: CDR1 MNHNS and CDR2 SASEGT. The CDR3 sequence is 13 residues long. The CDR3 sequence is CASTRTGAHEQYF. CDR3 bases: TGTGCCAGCACCCGAACAGGGGCCCACGAGCAGTACTTC.

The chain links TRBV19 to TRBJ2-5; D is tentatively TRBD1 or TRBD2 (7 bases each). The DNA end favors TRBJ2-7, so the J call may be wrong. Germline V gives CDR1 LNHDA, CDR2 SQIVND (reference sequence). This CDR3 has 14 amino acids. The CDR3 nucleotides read TGTGCCAGTAGTCCGGGGGACAGCGGGGCCGAGCAGTACTTC. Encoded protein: CASSPGDSGAEQYF.

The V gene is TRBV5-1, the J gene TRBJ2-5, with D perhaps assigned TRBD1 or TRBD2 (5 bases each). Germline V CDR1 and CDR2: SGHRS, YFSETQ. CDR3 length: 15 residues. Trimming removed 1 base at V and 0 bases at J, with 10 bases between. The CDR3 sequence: CASSLSGPYQETQYF. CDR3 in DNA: TGCGCCAGCAGCTTGTCGGGGCCGTACCAAGAGACCCAGTACTTC.

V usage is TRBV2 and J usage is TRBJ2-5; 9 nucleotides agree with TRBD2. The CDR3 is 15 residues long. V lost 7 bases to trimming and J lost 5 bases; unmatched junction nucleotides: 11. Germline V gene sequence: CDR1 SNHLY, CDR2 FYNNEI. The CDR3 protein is CASTRRGGGFETQYF. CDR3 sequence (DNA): TGTGCCAGCACAAGGCGGGGGGGTGGATTTGAGACCCAGTACTTC.

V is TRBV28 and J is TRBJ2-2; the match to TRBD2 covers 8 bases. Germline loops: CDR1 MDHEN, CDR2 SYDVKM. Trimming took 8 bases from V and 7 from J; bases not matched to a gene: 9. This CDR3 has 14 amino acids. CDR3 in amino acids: CASGGGGGIGELFF. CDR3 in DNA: TGTGCCAGCGGGGGCGGCGGGGGGATCGGGGAGCTGTTTTTT.

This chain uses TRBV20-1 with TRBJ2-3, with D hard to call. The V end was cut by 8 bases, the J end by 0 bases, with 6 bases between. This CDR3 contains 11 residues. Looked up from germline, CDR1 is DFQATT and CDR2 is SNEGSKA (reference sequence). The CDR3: CSIDSTDTQYF. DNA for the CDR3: TGCAGTATAGACAGCACAGATACGCAGTATTTT.

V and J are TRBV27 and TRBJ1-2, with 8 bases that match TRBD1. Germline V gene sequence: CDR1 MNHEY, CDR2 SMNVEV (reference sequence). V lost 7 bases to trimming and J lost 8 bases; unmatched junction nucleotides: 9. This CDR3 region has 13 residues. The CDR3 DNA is TGTGCCAGCAAGGACAGGGCTTTTGGCGGCTACACCTTC. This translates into CASKDRAFGGYTF.

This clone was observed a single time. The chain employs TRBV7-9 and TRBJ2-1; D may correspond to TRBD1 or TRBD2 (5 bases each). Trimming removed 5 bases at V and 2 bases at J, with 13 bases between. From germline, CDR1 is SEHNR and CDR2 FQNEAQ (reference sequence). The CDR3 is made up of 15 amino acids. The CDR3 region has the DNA TGTGCCAGCAGCCCAACCGGGACGGCCTACAATGAGCAGTTCTTC. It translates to CASSPTGTAYNEQFF.

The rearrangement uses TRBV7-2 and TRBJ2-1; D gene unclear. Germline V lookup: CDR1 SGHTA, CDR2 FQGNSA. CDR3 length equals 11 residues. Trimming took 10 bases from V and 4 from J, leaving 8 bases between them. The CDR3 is CATTRYNEQFF. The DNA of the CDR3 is TGTGCCACGACACGATACAATGAGCAGTTCTTC.

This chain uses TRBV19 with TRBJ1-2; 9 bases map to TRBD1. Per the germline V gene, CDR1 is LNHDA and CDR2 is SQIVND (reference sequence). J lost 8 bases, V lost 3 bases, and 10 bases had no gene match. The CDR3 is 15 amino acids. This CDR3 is CASSILRGQGDGYTF. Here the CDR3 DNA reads TGTGCCAGTAGTATCTTAAGGGGACAGGGAGACGGCTACACCTTC.

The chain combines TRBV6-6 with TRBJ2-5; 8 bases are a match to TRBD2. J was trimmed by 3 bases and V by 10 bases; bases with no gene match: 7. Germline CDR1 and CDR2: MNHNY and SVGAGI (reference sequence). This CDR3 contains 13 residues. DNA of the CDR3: TGTGCCATCCCCATGCGGGGGGAAGAGACCCAGTACTTC. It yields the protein CAIPMRGEETQYF.

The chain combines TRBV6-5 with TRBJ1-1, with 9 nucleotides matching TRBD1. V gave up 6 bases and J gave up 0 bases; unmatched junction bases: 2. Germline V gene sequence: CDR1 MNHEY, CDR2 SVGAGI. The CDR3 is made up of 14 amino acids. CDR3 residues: CASSDRGMNTEAFF. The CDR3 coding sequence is TGTGCCAGCAGCGACAGGGGGATGAACACTGAAGCTTTCTTT.

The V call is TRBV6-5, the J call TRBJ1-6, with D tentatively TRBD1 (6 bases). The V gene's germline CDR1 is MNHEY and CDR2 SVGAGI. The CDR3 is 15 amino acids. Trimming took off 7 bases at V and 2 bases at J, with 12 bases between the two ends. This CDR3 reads CASNSGVTYNSPLHF. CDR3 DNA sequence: TGTGCCAGCAACTCAGGGGTGACCTATAATTCACCCCTCCACTTT.

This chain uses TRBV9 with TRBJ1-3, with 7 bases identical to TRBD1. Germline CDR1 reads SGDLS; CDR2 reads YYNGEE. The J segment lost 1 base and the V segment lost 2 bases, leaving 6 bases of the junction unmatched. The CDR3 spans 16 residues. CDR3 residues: CASSVNRGGSGNTIYF. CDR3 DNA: TGTGCCAGCAGCGTCAACAGGGGTGGGTCTGGAAACACCATATATTTT.

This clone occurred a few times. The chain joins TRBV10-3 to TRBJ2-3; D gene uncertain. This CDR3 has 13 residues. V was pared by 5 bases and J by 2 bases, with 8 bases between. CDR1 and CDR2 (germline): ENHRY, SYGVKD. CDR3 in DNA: TGTGCCATCAGTCTTAGAGCCACAGATACGCAGTATTTT. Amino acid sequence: CAISLRATDTQYF.

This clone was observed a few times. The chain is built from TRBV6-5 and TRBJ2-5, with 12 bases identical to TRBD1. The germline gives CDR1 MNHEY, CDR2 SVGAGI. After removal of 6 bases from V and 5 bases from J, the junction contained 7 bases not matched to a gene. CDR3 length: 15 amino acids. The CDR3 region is CASSRGQGAWETQYF. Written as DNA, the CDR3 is TGTGCCAGCAGCCGGGGACAGGGGGCGTGGGAGACCCAGTACTTC.

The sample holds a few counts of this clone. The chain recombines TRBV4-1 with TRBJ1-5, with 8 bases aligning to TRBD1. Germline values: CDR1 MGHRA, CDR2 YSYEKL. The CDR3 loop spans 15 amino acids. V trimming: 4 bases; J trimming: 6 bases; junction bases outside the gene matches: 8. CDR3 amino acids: CASSRPGGAGQPQHF. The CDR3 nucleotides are TGCGCCAGCAGCCGGCCAGGGGGCGCCGGTCAGCCCCAGCATTTT.

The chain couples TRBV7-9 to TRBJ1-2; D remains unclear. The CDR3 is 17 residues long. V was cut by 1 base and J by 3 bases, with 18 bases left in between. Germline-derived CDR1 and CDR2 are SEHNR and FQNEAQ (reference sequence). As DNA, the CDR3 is TGTGCCAGCAGCTTAGTCCCCCGGGAACAGCCTGACTATGGCTACACCTTC. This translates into CASSLVPREQPDYGYTF.

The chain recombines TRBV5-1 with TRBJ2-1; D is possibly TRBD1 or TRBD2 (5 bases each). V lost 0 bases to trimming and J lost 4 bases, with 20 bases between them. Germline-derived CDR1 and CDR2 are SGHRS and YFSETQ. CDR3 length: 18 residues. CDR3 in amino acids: CASSLDSRGWSRYNEQFF. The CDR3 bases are TGCGCCAGCAGCTTGGATTCCCGGGGCTGGTCCCGGTACAATGAGCAGTTCTTC.

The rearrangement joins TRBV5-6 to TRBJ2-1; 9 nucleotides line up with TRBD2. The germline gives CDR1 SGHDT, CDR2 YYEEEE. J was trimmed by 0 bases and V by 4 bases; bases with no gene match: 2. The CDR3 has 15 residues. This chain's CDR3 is CASSLTSGSYNEQFF. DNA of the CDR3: TGTGCCAGCAGCCTGACTAGCGGCTCCTACAATGAGCAGTTCTTC.

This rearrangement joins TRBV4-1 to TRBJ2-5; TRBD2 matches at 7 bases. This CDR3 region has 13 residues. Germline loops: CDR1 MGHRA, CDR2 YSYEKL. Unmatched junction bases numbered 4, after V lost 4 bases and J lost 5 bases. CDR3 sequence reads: CASSLLGGETQYF. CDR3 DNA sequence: TGCGCCAGCAGCCTGCTCGGGGGGGAGACCCAGTACTTC.

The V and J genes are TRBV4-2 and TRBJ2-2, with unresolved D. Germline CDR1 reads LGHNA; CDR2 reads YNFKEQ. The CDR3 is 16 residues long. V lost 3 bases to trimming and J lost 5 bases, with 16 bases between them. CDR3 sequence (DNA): TGTGCCAGCAGCCAGGCTGCGGCCGGCGAGACCGGGGAGCTGTTTTTT. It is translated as CASSQAAAGETGELFF.

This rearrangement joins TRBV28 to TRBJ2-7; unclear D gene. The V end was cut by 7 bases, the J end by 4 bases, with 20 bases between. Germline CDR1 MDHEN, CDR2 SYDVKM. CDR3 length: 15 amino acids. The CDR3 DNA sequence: TGTGCCAGCACTCCTCCGACCAGGCAGAGGTACGAGCAGTACTTC. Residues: CASTPPTRQRYEQYF.

In DNA, the CDR3 is TGCGCCAGCAGCCCCACAGGGACCTACGAGCAGTACTTC. This sequence encodes CASSPTGTYEQYF. The chain joins TRBV5-1 to TRBJ2-7; the D gene is possibly TRBD1 (6 bases). This CDR3 is built from 13 residues. Between the trimmed V and J ends, which lost 4 bases and 2 bases, there was a span of 10 bases. Germline V gene sequence: CDR1 SGHRS, CDR2 YFSETQ.